The 22 T cell receptor beta chains below come from one sample, sequenced in a study of somatic mutations in cytotoxic T cells in rheumatoid arthritis. Sequencing was performed with immunoSEQ multiplex PCR; in TCRdb, only in-frame clones are kept and a portion is missing. In the table there are roughly 30,000 clones, 70% to 90% of which are singletons. Material for sequencing was CD8+ T cells sorted from blood. The receptors stem from an adult with rheumatoid arthritis.

The gene calls are TRBV6-1 and TRBJ2-7, with 8 bases identical to TRBD1. This CDR3 is built from 13 residues. Germline values: CDR1 MNHNS, CDR2 SASEGT. The ends lost 8 bases at V and 5 bases at J; junction bases unmatched: 8. The CDR3 sequence: CASRQGAMDEQYF. CDR3 DNA sequence: TGTGCCAGCCGGCAGGGGGCTATGGACGAGCAGTACTTC.

This clone showed up just a few times. This chain's CDR3 is CASSTGQLSGANVLTF. CDR3 sequence (DNA): TGTGCCAGCAGCACGGGACAGCTCTCTGGGGCCAACGTCCTGACTTTC. This chain uses TRBV28 with TRBJ2-6; 7 bases line up with TRBD1. The ends lost 6 bases at V and 0 bases at J; junction bases unmatched: 5. This CDR3 region has 16 residues. The germline V gene has CDR1 MDHEN and CDR2 SYDVKM.

The chain links TRBV7-9 to TRBJ2-7; TRBD2 matches 13 bases. Looked up from germline, CDR1 is SEHNR and CDR2 is FQNEAQ (reference sequence). Germline trimming cut 2 bases from V and 2 bases from J; bases unmatched to any gene: 9. The CDR3 has 18 residues. In DNA, the CDR3 is TGTGCCAGCAGCTTAACCACAGTTACTAGCGGGAGGGCCTACGAGCAGTACTTC. Its translation is CASSLTTVTSGRAYEQYF. The full variable domain, in which reference TRBV7-9 and TRBJ2-7 provide the parts outside the CDR3, is DTGVSQNPRHKITKRGQNVTFRCDPISEHNRLYWYRQTLGQGPEFLTYFQNEAQLEKSRLLSDRFSAERPKGSFSTLEIQRTEQGDSAMYLCASSLTTVTSGRAYEQYFGPGTRLTVT.

The chain employs TRBV27 and TRBJ2-2; D is perhaps TRBD2 (5 bases). V shed 5 bases and J shed 7 bases, with 11 bases lying between them. The CDR3 runs 13 residues. The germline CDR1 and CDR2 sequences are MNHEY and SMNVEV (reference sequence). CDR3: CASSLFGGGELFF. CDR3 coding DNA: TGTGCCAGCAGTCTATTTGGAGGCGGGGAGCTGTTTTTT.

The V and J genes are TRBV7-9 and TRBJ2-1, with D perhaps TRBD2 (5 bases). Trimming took off 2 bases at V and 8 bases at J, with 13 bases between the two ends. This CDR3 comprises 14 residues. From germline, CDR1 is SEHNR and CDR2 FQNEAQ (reference sequence). The CDR3, as DNA: TGTGCCAGCAGCTTACCCTTTGGGAGCGATGAGCAGTTCTTC. As protein: CASSLPFGSDEQFF.

V usage is TRBV5-6 and J usage is TRBJ2-3; no clear D. Germline CDR1 SGHDT, CDR2 YYEEEE. CDR3 length: 14 residues. The V gene lost 2 bases and the J gene lost 4 bases, with 11 bases spanning the gap. The CDR3 DNA reads as TGTGCCAGCAGCTTTAAGAGCGATGCAGATACGCAGTATTTT. Amino acids: CASSFKSDADTQYF.

The rearrangement joins TRBV12-2 to TRBJ1-2; the listed D gene, TRBD1, was not tested against the DNA. TRBV12-2 is assigned pseudogene status. The CDR3 has 16 amino acids. The CDR3 is CASRLVTGTSYLGYTF. CDR3 nucleotides: TGTGCAAGTCGCTTAGTCACCGGGACATCCTACCTCGGCTACACCTTC.

This clone has a handful of counts. The rearrangement uses TRBV6-1 and TRBJ2-7; a weak D match, TRBD1 (5 bases). Germline V gives CDR1 MNHNS, CDR2 SASEGT. The CDR3 runs 10 residues. Deletions cut 11 bases from V and 2 bases from J, with 7 bases between. The chain's CDR3 is CALGAYEQYF. CDR3 nucleotide sequence: TGTGCCCTAGGGGCCTACGAGCAGTACTTC.

The chain uses TRBV28 and TRBJ2-1; 12 nucleotides agree with TRBD2. This CDR3 spans 17 amino acids. The V gene's germline CDR1 is MDHEN and CDR2 SYDVKM. The trim removed 3 bases at V and 7 bases at J, leaving 10 bases unmatched. The chain's CDR3 is CASSLEGGGLAGNEQFF. The CDR3 region has the DNA TGTGCCAGCAGTTTGGAGGGGGGCGGACTAGCGGGGAATGAGCAGTTCTTC.

The chain is built from TRBV15 and TRBJ2-7; 9 nucleotides align to TRBD2. V dropped 2 bases and J dropped 4; count of bases not matched to a gene: 12. The CDR3 is 17 amino acids. Germline assignment: CDR1 LNHNV and CDR2 YYDKDF (reference sequence). The CDR3 DNA follows: TGTGCCACCAGCAGACTAGCGGGGCTCCCTATAAAGTACGAGCAGTACTTC. Its protein is CATSRLAGLPIKYEQYF.

The rearrangement joins TRBV7-2 to TRBJ1-4, with 7 bases fitting TRBD1. CDR3 length: 16 residues. The germline gives CDR1 SGHTA, CDR2 FQGNSA. V gave up 5 bases and J gave up 5 bases; unmatched junction bases: 11. The CDR3 here is CASSLGPGQTNEKLFF. The CDR3 DNA is TGTGCCAGCAGCCTCGGCCCGGGACAGACCAATGAAAAACTGTTTTTT.

V usage is TRBV27 and J usage is TRBJ2-2, with 9 nucleotides matching TRBD2. From germline, CDR1 is MNHEY and CDR2 SMNVEV (reference sequence). The junction had 4 bases not matched to a gene; V was cut back by 2 bases and J by 3 bases. The CDR3 is 16 residues long. CDR3 sequence (DNA): TGTGCCAGCAGTTTACCGGGACTAGCAGACACCGGGGAGCTGTTTTTT. Amino acids: CASSLPGLADTGELFF.

In this sample, this clone turned up a few times. This chain connects TRBV9 to TRBJ1-2; the match to TRBD1 covers 9 bases. The CDR3 runs 14 residues. V was pared by 4 bases and J by 5 bases, with 6 bases of the junction left unmatched. Looked up from germline, CDR1 is SGDLS and CDR2 is YYNGEE. This CDR3 is CASSPWDREYGYTF. For the CDR3, the DNA is TGTGCCAGCAGCCCTTGGGACAGGGAGTATGGCTACACCTTC.

This rearrangement joins TRBV7-9 to TRBJ2-7, with 7 bases aligning to TRBD1. Germline V gene data show CDR1 as SEHNR and CDR2 as FQNEAQ (reference sequence). J was trimmed by 2 bases and V by 4 bases; bases with no gene match: 11. The length of the CDR3 is 16 residues. As DNA, the CDR3 is TGTGCCAGCAGCTCAACCGGGACAGTACCTCCCTACGAGCAGTACTTC. The encoded protein is CASSSTGTVPPYEQYF.

The rearrangement joins TRBV28 to TRBJ2-5, with D hard to call. This CDR3 is built from 12 residues. Germline-derived CDR1 and CDR2 are MDHEN and SYDVKM. V dropped 4 bases and J dropped 5 bases, with 8 bases sitting between them. CDR3 loop: CASSSYWETQYF. The CDR3 DNA reads as TGTGCCAGCAGTTCCTACTGGGAGACCCAGTACTTC.

The chain couples TRBV30 to TRBJ1-2; D is undetermined. V lost 0 bases and J 1 base, leaving 9 bases between the germline ends. Looked up from germline, CDR1 is GTSNPN and CDR2 is SVGIG (reference sequence). CDR3 length: 14 amino acids. DNA of the CDR3: TGTGCCTGGAGTGTAGGTGGGATTAACTATGGCTACACCTTC. It encodes CAWSVGGINYGYTF.

The V call is TRBV29-1, the J call TRBJ1-2, with D tentatively TRBD1 (6 bases). V gave up 7 bases and J gave up 1 base, with 13 bases separating them. Germline V gene sequence: CDR1 SQVTM, CDR2 ANQGSEA. This CDR3 is 13 amino acids long. This CDR3 is CSARRTDNYGYTF. The DNA of the CDR3 is TGCAGCGCCCGTCGGACAGATAACTATGGCTACACCTTC.

The V and J genes are TRBV5-5 and TRBJ2-1; no firm D call. The CDR3 totals 12 residues. The germline V gene encodes CDR1 SGHKS and CDR2 YYEKEE (reference sequence). Between the trimmed V and J ends, which lost 3 bases and 8 bases, there was a span of 9 bases. The CDR3 DNA follows: TGTGCCAGCAGCTGGAGAAAAGATGAGCAGTTCTTC. Its protein is CASSWRKDEQFF.

This chain joins TRBV11-2 and TRBJ2-1, with TRBD2 matching 15 bases. J was trimmed by 7 bases and V by 4 bases; bases with no gene match: 2. Germline assignment: CDR1 SGHAT and CDR2 FQNNGV. This CDR3 has 15 residues. As DNA, the CDR3 is TGTGCCAGCAGCTCGGGACTAGCGGGGGGTAATGAGCAGTTCTTC. Amino acids: CASSSGLAGGNEQFF.

As regards this clone: One end of the junction varies from germline; a read error may be responsible. The genes are TRBV7-7 and TRBJ2-1; D might be TRBD2 (6 bases). In germline, CDR1 is SSHAT, CDR2 FNYEAQ (reference sequence). The CDR3 sequence is 15 residues long. The CDR3 here is CASSRDSEFYNEQFF. CDR3 coding DNA: TGTGCTAGCAGCCGGGACTCCGAATTCTACAATGAGCAGTTCTTC.

The V call is TRBV19, the J call TRBJ1-4; D remains ambiguous. The CDR3 runs 16 residues. Trimming stripped 6 bases from V and 0 bases from J, with 14 bases between. Germline lookup yields CDR1 LNHDA and CDR2 SQIVND (reference sequence). The CDR3 bases are TGTGCCAGTAGCGTAAGGACGGGAACAACTAATGAAAAACTGTTTTTT. The encoded protein is CASSVRTGTTNEKLFF.

The gene calls are TRBV7-9 and TRBJ2-3; D possibly corresponds to TRBD2 (6 bases). The CDR3 is 13 residues long. Germline V lookup: CDR1 SEHNR, CDR2 FQNEAQ (reference sequence). Between the trimmed V and J ends, which lost 7 bases and 5 bases, there was a span of 13 bases. CDR3 loop: CASILGGLDTQYF. The CDR3 DNA reads as TGTGCCAGCATCCTCGGAGGGTTAGATACGCAGTATTTT.